This T cell receptor beta chain was retrieved from a study of cytomegalovirus exposure and HLA in healthy donors (dated by TCRdb to 2016 to 2017). Study-wide context: An earlier analysis of more than 550 of the donors reported roughly 300 Gb of sequence data and 100 million to 120 million unique TCR beta sequences obtained from about 170 million T cells. In the later analysis, no new phenotypic data were used to find candidate immune exposures; instead, reliance was placed on TCR beta sequences and their occurrence across donors. Approximately 310 gigabases of sequencing data and 80 million or so unique TCR sequences were included in an early release covering about 700 HLA-typed donors. A later genetic analysis took genome-wide SNP genotypes for about 60% of the roughly 670 donors and used that subset as a discovery cohort. The number of donors typed differed by locus, with 629-630 for A, B, C, DRB1 and DQB1, over 500 for DQA1, about 610 for DPA1, and 450 to 480 for DPB1. Roughly 5 DR-DQ haplotypes were handled as single units for association and clustering, since linkage in the cohort was strong. Among several hundred genotyped donors of the cohort, an average of roughly 230,000 unique TCR beta nucleotide sequences was sequenced per donor, of which approximately 19% were non-productive. High-throughput TCR immunosequencing, statistical association of individual TCRs with disease status, and machine learning were combined to predict cytomegalovirus infection status. Both class I and class II loci were covered by HLA typing, at four-digit resolution. Alongside the repertoire data, information on donor age, sex, ethnicity and CMV serostatus was compiled. The study used immunosequencing to profile the T cell repertoires of several hundred subjects and linked those repertoires to cytomegalovirus serostatus. An earlier analysis of roughly 600 of the donors used high-throughput TCR beta sequencing to judge whether each TCR beta V gene segment behaved as functional or pseudogenic. A separate validation cohort of 100 to 150 different subjects was used in addition to the 666-subject first cohort. A later analysis re-examined previously published TCR beta repertoires from roughly 720 donors and added high-resolution HLA genotyping to investigate patterns of TCR occurrence. The genetic ancestry cluster associated with self-reported Caucasian donors included around 76% of the 398 genotyped donors. The aim of the study was to test whether cataloging public T cell receptors could identify signatures of past pathogen exposure. All discovery cohort repertoires had been generated using a single sequencing platform. Results the study describes overall, beyond this receptor: According to a later analysis, TCR association rates differed among HLA loci, with DRB1 alleles showing the most associated TCRs and HLA-C alleles showing the fewest. The classifier was reported to diagnose cytomegalovirus status with high specificity and sensitivity in both the original cohort and the validation cohort. A further reported finding was that TCR beta sequences accurately predicted the HLA-A and HLA-B alleles for most subjects in the first cohort. Assigning TCR associations to individual alleles was difficult when HLA alleles, especially DR and DQ, strongly co-occurred. The sequencing pipeline was judged likely to have produced a cluster of highly shared sequence variants as a technical artifact. In this cohort, only TCR beta chains were sequenced, and detectable features were limited by the absence of alpha or paired-chain data. Some IMGT-functional V segments, including TRBV6-2 and TRBV6-3, could not be told apart with the 87-base-pair reads, so those segments were excluded. Compared with equally common non-associated chains, HLA-associated TCR beta chains in a later analysis were more clonally expanded and had lower generation probabilities. Three of the identified cytomegalovirus-associated TCR beta chains were confirmed in vitro to be specific for cytomegalovirus antigens. It was suggested by the authors that the approach could potentially be generalized to other disease states and immunological phenotypes. Because some donors lacked HLA typing at each locus, the association tests relied only on the typed subset. Most TCR sequences were seen in very few donors, while some public TCRs were found in many individuals. Specific HLA alleles were associated with over 15,000 TCR beta sequences at a false discovery rate of 0.05 in a later analysis. CMV serostatus was the only immune exposure information available for the cohort. The study gave a list of some 150 TCR beta chains associated with cytomegalovirus. Because counts were too low, roughly 17 rarely observed V segments, including chromosome 9 orphons, were left out of the earlier analysis of 500 to 750 of the donors. An earlier analysis of 450 to 750 of the donors showed that most TCR beta V segments appeared in productive rearrangements either about 90% or about 30% of the time, which broadly matched IMGT annotations. Correlated functional status among segregating V segments might reflect linkage disequilibrium, but an unknown experimental factor could not be ruled out. A later analysis found that most CMV-associated TCR beta chains appeared HLA-restricted, with HLA associations seemingly driven largely by CMV exposure. Roughly uniform sequencing depth across donors was assumed in presence/absence analyses, although this assumption may not hold. According to a later genetic analysis, donors in an Asian-associated ancestry cluster had fewer N-insertions in productive TCRs than the roughly 660-donor mean. According to a later analysis, parvovirus B19, influenza, CMV and Epstein-Barr virus appeared linked to several top co-occurrence clusters. An association between a missense DCLRE1C variant and V-gene and J-gene trimming of TCR beta chains was found in a later genetic analysis and replicated in an independent cohort.

The method was the immunoSEQ multiplex PCR assay. The multiplex PCR relied on a mix of 60 forward primers for TCR Vbeta segments and 13 reverse primers for TCR Jbeta segments. The CDR3 region of rearranged TCR beta genes was amplified from genomic DNA by a multiplex PCR assay. The amplified TCR beta libraries were sequenced on the Illumina HiSeq System as 87-base-pair reads. The authors processed their data as follows. A later analysis tallied tens of millions of unique TCR beta chains across the 550 to 850 repertoires, and about 10 million of those chains were shared by two or more donors. A nearest-neighbor algorithm error-corrected the raw reads and collapsed the reads into unique sequences, merging closely related sequences to remove PCR and sequencing errors. To assign V, D and J gene segments, CDR3 sequences were aligned to IMGT reference sequences. Each retained sequence needed at least a six-nucleotide match to both a V gene segment and a J gene segment. A rearrangement counted as productive if the CDR3 had no stop codons and remained in frame with V and J, and every other rearrangement counted as non-productive. Following IMGT convention, CDR3 was defined as the stretch from the second conserved V-encoded cysteine to the conserved J-encoded phenylalanine. In an earlier analysis of approximately 500 of the donors, sequences lacking an unambiguous match to a single V gene segment were excluded. An earlier analysis of just under 600 of the donors called V segments functional above 56.7% productive rearrangements and segregating when the between-donor standard deviation exceeded 5%. A statistical classification framework was built for diagnosing cytomegalovirus status from the catalog of TCR beta chain sequences. A later analysis assigned V and J genes by comparing TCR nucleotide sequences with IMGT/GENE-DB human TR gene sequences. The TCRdist pipeline was used in a later analysis to assign CDR3 sequences and most-parsimonious VDJ recombination scenarios. In a later analysis, every TCR beta chain was defined by the combination of its CDR3 amino acid sequence and its V-gene family, and reads without a unique V-gene family were dropped. In a later analysis, 450 to 600 highly shared, low-generation-probability nucleotide sequences were removed to address suspected cross-contamination and a sequencing artifact. A later analysis calculated a clonal expansion index for each public chain from normalized within-repertoire ranks of inferred template counts. In a later analysis, generation probabilities were computed using a VDJ recombination model fitted to out-of-frame rearrangements, and the results were checked against IGoR. A later analysis scored TCR-TCR, TCR-HLA and TCR-CMV co-occurrence with hypergeometric tests, applying a repertoire-size bias correction to TCR pairs. A later analysis estimated false discovery rates by permuting HLA or CMV assignments 20 times. A later analysis grouped co-occurring TCRs with DBSCAN, adding TCRdist sequence similarity when clustering within HLA-allele-positive subsets. Repertoires with fewer than 30,000 or more than 120,000 public chains were left out of co-occurrence clustering, as were about 5 repertoires with anomalous nucleotide sharing. Here the immuneACCESS table is served through TCRdb, limited to in-frame sequences with V and J called. Missing clones are a known gap in these copies; in checked studies unresolved V genes cover under half, and the rest lacks a known reason. V and J calls and clone size are as listed in that table; D and trimming were resolved from the DNA. The sample table shows about 40,000 clones, and almost 70% are seen once. The top ten clonotypes cover around 4% of the sample.

V sheds 2 bases and J sheds 4 bases, leaving 16 bases between their ends. CDR1 and CDR2 (MNHEY, SVGAGI) derive from the germline V gene. Counted from cysteine to phenylalanine, this CDR3 has 16 amino acids. Here the CDR3 DNA is all that survives: 48 bases in frame from base 1. The cohort consisted of 666 healthy bone marrow donors. At the time of sampling, every cohort member was nominally healthy, though immune exposures that went unrecorded were likely present. The donor tested CMV seronegative and was one of the 352 seronegative cohort members. A peripheral blood sample was provided by each donor, and peripheral blood mononuclear cells were used for TCR beta sequencing. Genomic DNA was extracted from the blood cell samples with the Qiagen DNeasy Blood Extraction Kit. About this clone: The clone's antigen remains unknown. Base qualities are missing; no much larger clone stands one base away.

Sequences were obtained from PBMCs. The TCR originated in a man aged 40-49 years in good health and CMV-seronegative. The rearrangement joined TRBV6-5 to TRBJ2-3; TRBD1 is possibly the D segment (5 matching bases). The nucleotides are TGTGCCAGCAGTTACGGTCTGACAGCCTCGGCAGATACGCAGTATTTT. This codes for CASSYGLTASADTQYF.